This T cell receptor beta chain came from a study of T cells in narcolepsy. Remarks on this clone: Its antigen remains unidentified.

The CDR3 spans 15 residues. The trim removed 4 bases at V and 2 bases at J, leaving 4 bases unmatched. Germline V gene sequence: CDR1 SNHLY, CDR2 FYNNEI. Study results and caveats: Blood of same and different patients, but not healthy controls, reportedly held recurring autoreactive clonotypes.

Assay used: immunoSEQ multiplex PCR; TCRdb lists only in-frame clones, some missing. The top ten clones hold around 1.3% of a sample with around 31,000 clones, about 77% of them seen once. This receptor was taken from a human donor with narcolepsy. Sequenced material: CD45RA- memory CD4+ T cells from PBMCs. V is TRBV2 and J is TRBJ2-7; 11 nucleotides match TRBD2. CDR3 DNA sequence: TGTGCCAGCAGTGGCGGGACTAGCGGTACCTACGAGCAGTACTTC. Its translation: CASSGGTSGTYEQYF.